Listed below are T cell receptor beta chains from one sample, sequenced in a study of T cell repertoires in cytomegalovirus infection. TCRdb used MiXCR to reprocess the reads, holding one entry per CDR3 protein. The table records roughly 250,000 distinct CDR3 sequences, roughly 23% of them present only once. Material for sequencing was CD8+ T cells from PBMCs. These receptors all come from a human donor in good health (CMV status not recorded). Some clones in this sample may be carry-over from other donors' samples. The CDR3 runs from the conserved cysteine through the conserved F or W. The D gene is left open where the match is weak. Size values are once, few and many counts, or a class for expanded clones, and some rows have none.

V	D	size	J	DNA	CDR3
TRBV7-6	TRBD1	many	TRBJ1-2	TGTGCCAGCAGCCTATGGGACAGGGGGTATGGCTACACCTTC	CASSLWDRGYGYTF
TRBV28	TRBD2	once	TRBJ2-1	TGTGCCAGCAGTTTTTTAACGGGGACTAGCGGGGGGGCCTACAATGAGCAGTTCTTC	CASSFLTGTSGGAYNEQFF
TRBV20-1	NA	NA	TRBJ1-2	TGCAGTGCCCGCCCCACACAGGATTCCGATGGCTACACCTTC	CSARPTQDSDGYTF
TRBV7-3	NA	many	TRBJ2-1	TGTGCCAGCAGCTCCCCCCCGGACAATGAGCAGTTCTTC	CASSSPPDNEQFF
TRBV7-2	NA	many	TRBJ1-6	TGTGCCAGCAGCTTCCCACGGAGTGGTTCACCCCTCCACTTT	CASSFPRSGSPLHF
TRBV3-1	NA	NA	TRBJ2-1	TGTGCCAGCAGCCAAGGAAGCTTCTCCTACAATGAGCAGTTCTTC	CASSQGSFSYNEQFF
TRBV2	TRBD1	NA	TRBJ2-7	TGTGCCAGCTCTCCGGGACAGTCAACCTACGAGCAGTACTTC	CASSPGQSTYEQYF
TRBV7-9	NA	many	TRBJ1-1	TGTGCCAGCAGCTTAGCGCTAGGGACAATGCCGAACACTGAAGCTTTCTTT	CASSLALGTMPNTEAFF
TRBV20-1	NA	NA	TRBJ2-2	TGCAGTGCTGATAACACCGGGGAGCTGTTTTTT	CSADNTGELFF
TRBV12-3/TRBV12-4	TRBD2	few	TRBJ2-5	TGTGCCAGCAGCGCGGGACTAGGACCGTCGGGGGCCCAGTACTTC	CASSAGLGPSGAQYF